This T cell receptor beta chain was identified during a study of lymphopenia after photon versus proton radiotherapy. Data came from immunoSEQ multiplex PCR; TCRdb stores just in-frame clones and leaves some out. The repertoire holds around 24,000 clones, with less than 90% as singletons. The CDR3 is made up of 11 amino acids. The V end was cut by 4 bases, the J end by 9 bases, with 7 bases between. The germline gives CDR1 MGHRA, CDR2 YSYEKL. Turning to this clone: No antigen is known for it.

Study-level results: Post-nadir diversity loss with photons came from oligoclonal expansion, particularly CD8+ Temra cells.

The rearrangement links TRBV4-1 to TRBJ2-1; unclear D gene. This receptor was obtained from a woman in her 50s with pancreatic cancer. The sample here was peripheral blood, taken from a patient treated with photon-based radiotherapy. The DNA of the CDR3 is TGCGCCAGCAGCCTCCCCGGTGAGCAGTTCTTC. This gives the protein CASSLPGEQFF.